These 16 T cell receptor beta chains came from one sample sequenced in a study of identifying expanded T cells in peripheral blood. Method: immunoSEQ multiplex PCR; TCRdb's copy keeps in-frame clones and lacks some. Here the sample spans around 94,000 clones, 70% to 90% being singletons. The sample taken for sequencing was blood. The receptors shown here come from a person aged 18-69 years in good health.

The chain links TRBV18 to TRBJ2-7, with D possibly TRBD1 on 5 matching bases. The CDR3 extends over 12 amino acids. Trimming left V 5 bases short and J 6 bases short, with 11 bases between. Germline V gene data show CDR1 as KGHSH and CDR2 as LQKENI. The DNA of the CDR3 is TGTGCCAGCTCAATGGGGCCTCGCGAGCAGTACTTC. It yields the protein CASSMGPREQYF.

V is TRBV13 and J is TRBJ2-3, with a possible D match to TRBD1 (6 bases). V shed 5 bases and J shed 4 bases, with 19 bases lying between them. Germline V gene lookup returns CDR1 PRHDT and CDR2 FYEKMQ (reference sequence). This CDR3 region has 16 residues. The CDR3 bases are TGTGCCAGCAGCGCACCGGGACATAGCCCCCCAGATACGCAGTATTTT. This sequence encodes CASSAPGHSPPDTQYF.

This chain uses TRBV15 with TRBJ1-5; TRBD1 agrees at 10 bases. Per germline, CDR1 LNHNV and CDR2 YYDKDF (reference sequence). V lost 4 bases, J lost 7 bases, and 16 bases stayed unmatched. The CDR3 runs to 18 residues. CDR3 nucleotide sequence: TGTGCCACCAGCAAAGCATCGAATACCGGGACAGGGGTACAGCCCCAGCATTTT. It is translated as CATSKASNTGTGVQPQHF. Looking up the rest from reference TRBV15 and TRBJ1-5 gives the full variable domain: DAMVIQNPRYQVTQFGKPVTLSCSQTLNHNVMYWYQQKSSQAPKLLFHYYDKDFNNEADTPDNFQSRRPNTSFCFLDIRSPGLGDTAMYLCATSKASNTGTGVQPQHFGDGTRLSIL.

The V gene is TRBV18, the J gene TRBJ2-3, with 8 bases fitting TRBD1. V trimming: 8 bases; J trimming: 2 bases; junction bases outside the gene matches: 12. The CDR3 is made up of 16 amino acids. CDR1 KGHSH and CDR2 LQKENI come from the germline V gene. CDR3 protein: CASTLGGQEITDTQYF. The DNA of the CDR3 is TGTGCCAGCACACTCGGGGGACAGGAGATCACAGATACGCAGTATTTT. Full variable domain (outside the CDR3, taken from reference TRBV18 and TRBJ2-3): NAGVMQNPRHLVRRRGQEARLRCSPMKGHSHVYWYRQLPEEGLKFMVYLQKENIIDESGMPKERFSAEFPKEGPSILRIQQVVRGDSAAYFCASTLGGQEITDTQYFGPGTRLTVL.

In this sample, this clone turned up a few times. The rearrangement uses TRBV12-5 and TRBJ1-5; D is possibly TRBD1 (5 bases). Germline V gene data show CDR1 as LGHNT and CDR2 as FRNRAP. The V gene lost 2 bases and the J gene lost 5 bases, with 13 bases spanning the gap. This CDR3 is built from 15 residues. CDR3 sequence (DNA): TGTGCTAGTGGTTTGAGCCGGGACGGATATCAGCCCCAGCATTTT. This translates into CASGLSRDGYQPQHF. The variable domain in full, with the rest retrieved from reference TRBV12-5 and TRBJ1-5, is DARVTQTPRHKVTEMGQEVTMRCQPILGHNTVFWYRQTMMQGLELLAYFRNRAPLDDSGMPKDRFSAEMPDATLATLKIQPSEPRDSAVYFCASGLSRDGYQPQHFGDGTRLSIL.

The chain joins TRBV6-5 to TRBJ1-6; TRBD1 might be the D (6 bases). The CDR3 runs to 16 residues. Between the trimmed V and J ends, which lost 4 bases and 7 bases, there was a span of 17 bases. CDR1 is MNHEY and CDR2 is SVGAGI in the germline V gene. CDR3 coding DNA: TGTGCCAGCAGTTTTAGGGGGGCCGGGCCGAATTCACCCCTCCACTTT. Encoded protein: CASSFRGAGPNSPLHF.

This clone appeared a single time. V gene TRBV6-5 combines with J gene TRBJ2-1, with D unresolved. Germline loops: CDR1 MNHEY, CDR2 SVGAGI. Trimming took off 5 bases at V and 5 bases at J, with 13 bases between the two ends. The CDR3 sequence is 14 residues long. The DNA of the CDR3 is TGTGCCAGCAGTCCACGACACTTCGACAATGAGCAGTTCTTC. It yields the protein CASSPRHFDNEQFF.

This sequence joins TRBV9 and TRBJ2-2, with a possible D match to TRBD1 (6 bases). Trimming shortened V by 0 bases and J by 4 bases, and 16 bases separated the two germline ends. The CDR3 runs to 17 residues. Germline V gene lookup returns CDR1 SGDLS and CDR2 YYNGEE. In DNA, the CDR3 is TGTGCCAGCAGCGTAGCACCCTTAACAGGGACCACCGGGGAGCTGTTTTTT. This codes for CASSVAPLTGTTGELFF.

The chain carries TRBV6-5 and TRBJ1-1, with D hard to call. The CDR3 contains 15 residues. Germline loops: CDR1 MNHEY, CDR2 SVGAGI. V was clipped by 4 bases and J by 1 base, with 13 bases between them. DNA of the CDR3: TGTGCCAGCAGTTTTCGCCGACGGAAGAACACTGAAGCTTTCTTT. It yields the protein CASSFRRRKNTEAFF.

V and J are TRBV7-9 and TRBJ1-4; the D is unclear. V was pared by 1 base and J by 3 bases, with 15 bases between. The V gene's germline CDR1 is SEHNR and CDR2 FQNEAQ (reference sequence). The CDR3 consists of 17 residues. CDR3 amino acids: CASSLVSPDRSNEKLFF. CDR3 DNA: TGTGCCAGCAGCTTAGTATCCCCGGACCGATCTAATGAAAAACTGTTTTTT. The variable domain in full, with the rest retrieved from reference TRBV7-9 and TRBJ1-4, is DTGVSQNPRHKITKRGQNVTFRCDPISEHNRLYWYRQTLGQGPEFLTYFQNEAQLEKSRLLSDRFSAERPKGSFSTLEIQRTEQGDSAMYLCASSLVSPDRSNEKLFFGSGTQLSVL.

This chain uses TRBV10-3 with TRBJ1-4; 10 bases agree with TRBD1. With V trimmed by 5 bases and J by 7 bases, 4 bases remained unmatched. The CDR3 has 14 residues. CDR1 is ENHRY, CDR2 SYGVKD, per germline. The CDR3 coding sequence is TGTGCCATCAGTCAGACAGGGGGCAGTGAAAAACTGTTTTTT. Translation gives CAISQTGGSEKLFF.

The V gene is TRBV9, the J gene TRBJ2-3; TRBD1 is a possible D gene (5 bases). The CDR3 length is 16 residues. V was clipped by 1 base and J by 1 base, with 13 bases between them. Germline assignment: CDR1 SGDLS and CDR2 YYNGEE. The CDR3 DNA reads TGTGCCAGCAGCGTAAATGTCCTCAGGGGCACAGATACGCAGTATTTT. It specifies CASSVNVLRGTDTQYF.

The chain joins TRBV6-1 to TRBJ2-2; 9 bases are shared with TRBD2. Germline assignment: CDR1 MNHNS and CDR2 SASEGT. With V trimmed by 2 bases and J by 7 bases, 11 bases remained unmatched. The CDR3 length is 17 residues. The CDR3 region is CASSEFGASGARGELFF. The CDR3 nucleotides read TGTGCCAGCAGTGAATTCGGGGCTAGCGGGGCCCGCGGGGAGCTGTTTTTT.

This clone was detected only once. J is TRBJ2-7 and V is TRBV5-6; 7 bases are a match to TRBD2. The germline CDR1 and CDR2 sequences are SGHDT and YYEEEE. The CDR3 runs to 15 residues. V lost 2 bases, J lost 2 bases, and 7 bases stayed unmatched. Here the CDR3 reads CASSFERGSPYEQYF. The CDR3 coding sequence is TGTGCCAGCAGCTTTGAGCGGGGATCACCCTACGAGCAGTACTTC.

The rearrangement links TRBV11-2 to TRBJ1-2; 7 bases are shared with TRBD1. CDR3 length equals 14 residues. Germline V gene lookup returns CDR1 SGHAT and CDR2 FQNNGV. V was clipped by 5 bases and J by 4 bases; unmatched bases: 7. The CDR3 here is CASSHFGQAYGYTF. Written as DNA, the CDR3 is TGTGCCAGCAGCCACTTTGGACAGGCCTATGGCTACACCTTC.

This clone was found a few times. The chain combines TRBV30 with TRBJ1-1; D gene unclear. The germline V and J ends were trimmed by 0 bases and 4 bases, with 9 bases remaining between them. This CDR3 is 13 amino acids long. Germline loops: CDR1 GTSNPN, CDR2 SVGIG (reference sequence). The CDR3 region has the DNA TGTGCCTGGAGTGTACTCTTGGGCACTGAAGCTTTCTTT. It specifies CAWSVLLGTEAFF. Based on the CDR3 plus reference TRBV30 and TRBJ1-1, the full variable domain is SQTIHQWPATLVQPVGSPLSLECTVEGTSNPNLYWYRQAAGRGLQLLFYSVGIGQISSEVPQNLSASRPQDRQFILSSKKLLLSDSGFYLCAWSVLLGTEAFFGQGTRLTVV.